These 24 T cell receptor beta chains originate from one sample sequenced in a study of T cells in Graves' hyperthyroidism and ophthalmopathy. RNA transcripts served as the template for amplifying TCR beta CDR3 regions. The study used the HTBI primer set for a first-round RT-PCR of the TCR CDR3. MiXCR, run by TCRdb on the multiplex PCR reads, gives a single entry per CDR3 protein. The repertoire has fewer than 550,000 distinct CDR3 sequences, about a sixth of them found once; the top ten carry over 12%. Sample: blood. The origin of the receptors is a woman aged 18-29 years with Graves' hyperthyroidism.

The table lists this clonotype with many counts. CDR3 sequence: CASSFGQGNQPQHF. The CDR3 bases are TGTGCCAGCAGTTTTGGACAGGGTAATCAGCCCCAGCATTTT. The chain combines TRBV12-3 or TRBV12-4 with TRBJ1-5, with 8 bases that match TRBD1. Trimming at V came to 3 bases and at J to 4 bases, leaving 2 bases not matched to a gene. This CDR3 is built from 14 residues.

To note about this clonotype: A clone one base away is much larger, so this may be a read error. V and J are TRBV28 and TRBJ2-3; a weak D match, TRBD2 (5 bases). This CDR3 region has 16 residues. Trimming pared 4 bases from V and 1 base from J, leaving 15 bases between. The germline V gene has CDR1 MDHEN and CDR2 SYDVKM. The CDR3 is CASSSWQRFGTDTQYF. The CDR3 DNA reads TGTGCCAGCAGTTCATGGCAGCGGTTCGGCACAGATACGCAGTATTTT.

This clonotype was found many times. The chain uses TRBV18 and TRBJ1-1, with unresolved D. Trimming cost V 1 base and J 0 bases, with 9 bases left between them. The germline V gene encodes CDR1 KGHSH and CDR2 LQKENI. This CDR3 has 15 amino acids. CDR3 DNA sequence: TGTGCCAGCTCACCACGTTCCGGTTTGAACACTGAAGCTTTCTTT. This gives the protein CASSPRSGLNTEAFF.

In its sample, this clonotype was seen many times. The CDR3 region has the DNA TGTGCCAGCAGTGTCTCCGAAAATGAGCAGTTCTTC. It is translated as CASSVSENEQFF. The chain uses TRBV2 and TRBJ2-1; D gene uncertain. Germline assignment: CDR1 SNHLY and CDR2 FYNNEI. This CDR3 contains 12 residues. Between the trimmed V and J ends, which lost 4 bases and 7 bases, there was a span of 8 bases.

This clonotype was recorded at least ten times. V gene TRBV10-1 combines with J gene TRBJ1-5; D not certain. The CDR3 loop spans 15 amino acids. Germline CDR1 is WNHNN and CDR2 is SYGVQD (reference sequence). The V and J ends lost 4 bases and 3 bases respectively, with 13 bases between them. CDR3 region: CASSGLRRVNQPQHF. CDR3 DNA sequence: TGCGCCAGCAGTGGGTTAAGGAGGGTCAATCAGCCCCAGCATTTT.

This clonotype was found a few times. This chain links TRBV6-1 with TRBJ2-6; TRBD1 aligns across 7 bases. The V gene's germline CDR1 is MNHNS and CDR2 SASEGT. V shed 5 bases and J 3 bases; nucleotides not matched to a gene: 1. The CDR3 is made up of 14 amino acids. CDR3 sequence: CASSTGVGANVLTF. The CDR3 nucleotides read TGTGCCAGCAGTACAGGGGTTGGGGCCAACGTCCTGACTTTC.

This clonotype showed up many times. CDR3 in DNA: TGTGCCAGCAGTTTTCTAAGGCCTTATGAGCAGTTCTTC. As protein: CASSFLRPYEQFF. The rearrangement links TRBV28 to TRBJ2-1; the D is unclear. Trimming stripped 3 bases from V and 8 bases from J, with 11 bases between. Germline CDR1 reads MDHEN; CDR2 reads SYDVKM. The CDR3 is made up of 13 amino acids.

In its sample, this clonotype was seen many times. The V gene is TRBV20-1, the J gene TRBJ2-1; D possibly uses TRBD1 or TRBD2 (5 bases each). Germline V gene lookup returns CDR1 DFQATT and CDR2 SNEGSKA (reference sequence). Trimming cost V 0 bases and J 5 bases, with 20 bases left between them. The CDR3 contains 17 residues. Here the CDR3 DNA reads TGCAGTGCTAGAGAGGTACGGGGCCCTATCCCGAACAATGAGCAGTTCTTC. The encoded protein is CSAREVRGPIPNNEQFF.

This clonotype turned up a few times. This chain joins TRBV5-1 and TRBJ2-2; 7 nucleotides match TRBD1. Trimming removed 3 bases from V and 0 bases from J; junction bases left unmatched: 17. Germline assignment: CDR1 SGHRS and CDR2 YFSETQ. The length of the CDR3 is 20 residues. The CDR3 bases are TGCGCCAGCAGCTCGGGACAGAGTCTTTTTCGTGGGTCGAACACCGGGGAGCTGTTTTTT. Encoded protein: CASSSGQSLFRGSNTGELFF.

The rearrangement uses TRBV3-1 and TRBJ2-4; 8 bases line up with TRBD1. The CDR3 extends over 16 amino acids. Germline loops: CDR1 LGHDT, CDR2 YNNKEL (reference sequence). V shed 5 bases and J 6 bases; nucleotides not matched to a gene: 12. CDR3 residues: CASSSPGQAPRNIQYF. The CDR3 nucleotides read TGTGCCAGCAGCTCACCGGGACAGGCCCCCCGAAACATTCAGTACTTC.

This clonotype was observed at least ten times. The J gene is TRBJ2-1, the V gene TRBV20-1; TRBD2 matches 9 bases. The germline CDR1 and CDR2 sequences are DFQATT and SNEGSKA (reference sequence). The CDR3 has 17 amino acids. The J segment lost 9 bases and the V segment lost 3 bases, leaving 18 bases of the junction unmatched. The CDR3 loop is CSASTPGLARDPLEQFF. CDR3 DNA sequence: TGCAGTGCTAGTACACCGGGACTAGCAAGAGACCCCCTTGAGCAGTTCTTC.

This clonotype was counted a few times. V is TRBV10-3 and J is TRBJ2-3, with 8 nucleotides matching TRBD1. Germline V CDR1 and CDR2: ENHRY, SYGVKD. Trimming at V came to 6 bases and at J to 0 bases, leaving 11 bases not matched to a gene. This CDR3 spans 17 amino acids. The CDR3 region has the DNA TGTGCCATCAGCAAGGGACAGGCGCAATTTAGCACAGATACGCAGTATTTT. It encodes CAISKGQAQFSTDTQYF.

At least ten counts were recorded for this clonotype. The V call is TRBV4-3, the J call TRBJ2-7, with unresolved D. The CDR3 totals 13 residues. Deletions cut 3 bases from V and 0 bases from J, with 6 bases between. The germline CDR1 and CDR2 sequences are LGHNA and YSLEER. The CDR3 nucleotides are TGCGCCAGCAGCCATGACAACTCCTACGAGCAGTACTTC. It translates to CASSHDNSYEQYF.

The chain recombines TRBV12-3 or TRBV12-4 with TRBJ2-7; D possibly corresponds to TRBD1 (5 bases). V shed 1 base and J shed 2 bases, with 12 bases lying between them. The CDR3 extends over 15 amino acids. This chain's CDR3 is CASSLGRTKAYEQYF. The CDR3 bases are TGTGCCAGCAGTTTAGGCAGGACAAAGGCCTACGAGCAGTACTTC.

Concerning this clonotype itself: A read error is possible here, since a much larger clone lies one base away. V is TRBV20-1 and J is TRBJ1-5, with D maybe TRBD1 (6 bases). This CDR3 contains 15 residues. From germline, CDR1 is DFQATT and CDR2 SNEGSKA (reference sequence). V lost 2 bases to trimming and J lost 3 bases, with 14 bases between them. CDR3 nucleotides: TGCAGTGCTAGAACCCGGACAGCCTACAATCAGCCCCAGCATTTT. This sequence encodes CSARTRTAYNQPQHF.

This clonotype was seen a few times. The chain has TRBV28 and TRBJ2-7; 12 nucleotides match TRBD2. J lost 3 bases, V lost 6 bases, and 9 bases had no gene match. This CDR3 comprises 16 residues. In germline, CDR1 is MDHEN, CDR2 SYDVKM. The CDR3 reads CASSGASGRDFYEQYF. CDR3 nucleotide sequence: TGTGCCAGCAGCGGGGCTAGCGGGAGGGATTTCTACGAGCAGTACTTC.

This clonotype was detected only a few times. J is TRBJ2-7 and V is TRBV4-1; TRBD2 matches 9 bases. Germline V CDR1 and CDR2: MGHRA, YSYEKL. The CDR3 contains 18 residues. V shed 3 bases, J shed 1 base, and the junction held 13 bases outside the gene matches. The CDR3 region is CASSHPRRLAVESYEQYF. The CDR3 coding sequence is TGCGCCAGCAGCCATCCCCGGAGACTAGCGGTGGAATCCTACGAGCAGTACTTC.

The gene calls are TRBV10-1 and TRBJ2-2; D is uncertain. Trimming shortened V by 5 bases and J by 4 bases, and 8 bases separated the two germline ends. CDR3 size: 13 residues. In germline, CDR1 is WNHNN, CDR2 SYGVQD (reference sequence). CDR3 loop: CASSSQITGELFF. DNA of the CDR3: TGCGCCAGCAGTAGTCAAATCACCGGGGAGCTGTTTTTT.

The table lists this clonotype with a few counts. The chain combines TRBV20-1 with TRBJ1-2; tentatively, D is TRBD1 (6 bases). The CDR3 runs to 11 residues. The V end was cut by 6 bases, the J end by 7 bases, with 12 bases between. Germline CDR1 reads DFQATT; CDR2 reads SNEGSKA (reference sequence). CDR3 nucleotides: TGCAGTGCCAGGGGCGCATCTGGCTACACCTTC. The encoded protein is CSARGASGYTF.

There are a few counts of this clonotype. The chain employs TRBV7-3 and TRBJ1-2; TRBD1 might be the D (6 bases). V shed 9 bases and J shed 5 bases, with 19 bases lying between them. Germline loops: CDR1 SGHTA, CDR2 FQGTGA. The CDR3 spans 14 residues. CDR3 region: CARRKPDRPYGYTF. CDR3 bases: TGTGCCAGGAGGAAACCGGACAGACCTTATGGCTACACCTTC.

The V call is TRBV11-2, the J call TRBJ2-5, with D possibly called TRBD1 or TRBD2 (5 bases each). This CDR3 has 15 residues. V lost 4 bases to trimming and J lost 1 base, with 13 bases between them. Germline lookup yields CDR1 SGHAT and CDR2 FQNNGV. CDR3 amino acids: CASSSQRGLQETQYF. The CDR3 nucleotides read TGTGCCAGCAGCTCACAGAGGGGCCTCCAAGAGACCCAGTACTTC. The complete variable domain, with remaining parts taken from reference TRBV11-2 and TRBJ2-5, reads EAGVAQSPRYKIIEKRQSVAFWCNPISGHATLYWYQQILGQGPKLLIQFQNNGVVDDSQLPKDRFSAERLKGVDSTLKIQPAKLEDSAVYLCASSSQRGLQETQYFGPGTRLLVL.

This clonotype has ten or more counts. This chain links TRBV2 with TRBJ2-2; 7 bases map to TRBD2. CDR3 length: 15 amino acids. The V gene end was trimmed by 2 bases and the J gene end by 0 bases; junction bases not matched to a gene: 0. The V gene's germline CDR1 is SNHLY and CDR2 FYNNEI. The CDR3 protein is CASSETSANTGELFF. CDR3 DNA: TGTGCCAGCAGTGAAACTAGCGCGAACACCGGGGAGCTGTTTTTT. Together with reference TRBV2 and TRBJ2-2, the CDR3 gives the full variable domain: EPEVTQTPSHQVTQMGQEVILRCVPISNHLYFYWYRQILGQKVEFLVSFYNNEISEKSEIFDDQFSVERPDGSNFTLKIRSTKLEDSAMYFCASSETSANTGELFFGEGSRLTVL.

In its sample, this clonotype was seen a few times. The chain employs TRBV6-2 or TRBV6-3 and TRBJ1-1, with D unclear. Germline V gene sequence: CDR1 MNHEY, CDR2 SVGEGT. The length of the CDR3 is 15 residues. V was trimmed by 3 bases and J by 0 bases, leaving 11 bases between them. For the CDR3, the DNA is TGTGCCAGCAGTTATCGTAGAACTCTGAACACTGAAGCTTTCTTT. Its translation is CASSYRRTLNTEAFF.

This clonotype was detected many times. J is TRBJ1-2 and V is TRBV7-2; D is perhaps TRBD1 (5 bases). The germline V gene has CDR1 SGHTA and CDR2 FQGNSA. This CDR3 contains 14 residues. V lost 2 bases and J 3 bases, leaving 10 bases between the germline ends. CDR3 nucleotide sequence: TGTGCCAGCAGCTTATCGGGGGGGGACTATGGCTACACCTTC. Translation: CASSLSGGDYGYTF.